This TCR beta chain was captured in a study of blood T cells in healthy people across ages. For the second PCR, which ran for roughly 7 to 11 cycles, a sample-barcoded 5' primer and a J-beta primer mix were used. A template-switch adaptor that had 12 random nucleotides put a tag on each cDNA molecule. From the 5' RACE reads, TCRdb called clonotypes with MiXCR, one entry per CDR3 protein. The table lists about 1.5 million distinct CDR3 sequences, less than 45% of them singletons. Details on this clonotype: Its antigen is currently unknown.

Each sample yielded at least 6 micrograms of PBMC total RNA. The CDR3 length is 14 residues. Trimming shortened V by 7 bases and J by 1 base, and 12 bases separated the two germline ends. Study-level findings and limits: While age rose, TCR beta diversity per million T cells dropped in a roughly linear way.

The clonotype was recovered from a woman younger than 30 in good health. Sequencing used blood. The rearrangement links TRBV12-3 or TRBV12-4 to TRBJ2-3, with a tentative D call TRBD2 (5 bases). The CDR3 loop reads CASNIRTGTDTQYF. The CDR3, as DNA: TGTGCCAGCAACATAAGGACTGGCACAGATACGCAGTATTTT.